This TCR beta chain was sequenced for a study of T cells in Graves' hyperthyroidism and ophthalmopathy. Germline V lookup: CDR1 SGHRS, CDR2 YFSETQ. The CDR3 is 11 residues long. After removal of 3 bases from V and 14 bases from J, the junction contained 5 bases not matched to a gene. RNA transcripts gave rise to amplified TCR beta CDR3 regions. HTBI primers were used for first-round RT-PCR of the TCR CDR3. MiXCR was run by TCRdb on the multiplex PCR reads, yielding one entry per CDR3 protein. The table lists about 290,000 distinct CDR3 sequences, approximately 16% of them singletons, with around a third in the top ten.

Sequencing input: blood. The TCR sequence derives from a man between 25 and 39 years old with Graves' hyperthyroidism. This chain joins TRBV5-1 and TRBJ2-5, with TRBD1 identical over 9 bases. The chain's CDR3 is CASSSGQGLYF. DNA for the CDR3: TGCGCCAGCAGCTCGGGACAGGGTCTTTACTTC.